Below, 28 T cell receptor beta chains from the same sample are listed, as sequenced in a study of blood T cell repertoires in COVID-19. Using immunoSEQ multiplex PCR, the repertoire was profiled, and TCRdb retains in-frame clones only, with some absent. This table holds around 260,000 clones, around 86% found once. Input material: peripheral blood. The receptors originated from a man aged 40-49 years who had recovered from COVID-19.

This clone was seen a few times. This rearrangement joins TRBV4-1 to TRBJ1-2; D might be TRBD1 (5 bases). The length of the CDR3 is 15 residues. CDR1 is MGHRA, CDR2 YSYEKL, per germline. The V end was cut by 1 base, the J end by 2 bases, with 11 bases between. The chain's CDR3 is CASSQAAGLNYGYTF. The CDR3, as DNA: TGCGCCAGCAGCCAAGCTGCGGGGCTCAACTATGGCTACACCTTC.

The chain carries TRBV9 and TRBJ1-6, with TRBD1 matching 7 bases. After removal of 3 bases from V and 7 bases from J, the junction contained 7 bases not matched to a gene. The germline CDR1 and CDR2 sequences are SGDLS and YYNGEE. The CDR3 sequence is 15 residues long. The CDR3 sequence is CASSASGTANSPLHF. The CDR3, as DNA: TGTGCCAGCAGCGCCTCCGGGACAGCGAATTCACCCCTCCACTTT.

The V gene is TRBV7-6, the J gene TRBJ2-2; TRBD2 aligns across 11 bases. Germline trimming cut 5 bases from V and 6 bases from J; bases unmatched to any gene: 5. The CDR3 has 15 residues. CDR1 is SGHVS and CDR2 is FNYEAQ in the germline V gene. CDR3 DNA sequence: TGTGCCAGCAGCCAGCTAGCGGGAGGCGCCGGGGAGCTGTTTTTT. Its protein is CASSQLAGGAGELFF.

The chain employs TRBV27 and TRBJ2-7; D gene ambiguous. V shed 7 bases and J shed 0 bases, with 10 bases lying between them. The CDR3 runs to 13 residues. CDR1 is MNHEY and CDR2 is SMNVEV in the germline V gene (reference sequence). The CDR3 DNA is TGTGCCAGCACCACGACGGGCTCCTACGAGCAGTACTTC. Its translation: CASTTTGSYEQYF.

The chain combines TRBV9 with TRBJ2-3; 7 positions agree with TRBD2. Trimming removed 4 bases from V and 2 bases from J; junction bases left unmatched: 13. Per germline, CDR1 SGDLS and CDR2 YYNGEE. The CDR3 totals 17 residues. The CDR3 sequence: CASSPRGTGGITDTQYF. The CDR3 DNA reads TGTGCCAGCAGCCCCCGGGGAACGGGGGGAATCACAGATACGCAGTATTTT.

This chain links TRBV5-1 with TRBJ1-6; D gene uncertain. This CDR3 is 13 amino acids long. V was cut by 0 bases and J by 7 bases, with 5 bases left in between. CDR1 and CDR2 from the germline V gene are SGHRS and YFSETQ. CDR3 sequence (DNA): TGCGCCAGCAGCTTGGACACCAATTCACCCCTCCACTTT. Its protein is CASSLDTNSPLHF.

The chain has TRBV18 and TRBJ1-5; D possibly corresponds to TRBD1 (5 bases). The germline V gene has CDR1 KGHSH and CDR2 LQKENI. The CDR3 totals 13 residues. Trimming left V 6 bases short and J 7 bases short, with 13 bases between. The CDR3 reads CASSPGWEQPQHF. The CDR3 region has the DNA TGTGCCAGCTCTCCAGGGTGGGAGCAGCCCCAGCATTTT.

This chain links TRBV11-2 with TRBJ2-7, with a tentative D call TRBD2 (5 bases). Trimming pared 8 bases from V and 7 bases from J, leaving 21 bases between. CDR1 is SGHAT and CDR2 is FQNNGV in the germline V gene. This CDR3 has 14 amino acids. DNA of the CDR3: TGTGCCAGCTCCGGTCCGGGAACCGGCTGGGAGCAGTACTTC. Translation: CASSGPGTGWEQYF.

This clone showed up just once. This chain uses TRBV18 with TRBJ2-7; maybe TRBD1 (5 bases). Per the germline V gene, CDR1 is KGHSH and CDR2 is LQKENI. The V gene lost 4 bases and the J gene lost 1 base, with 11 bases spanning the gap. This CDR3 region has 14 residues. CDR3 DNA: TGTGCCAGCTCACAGGACATTAATTCCTACGAGCAGTACTTC. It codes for CASSQDINSYEQYF. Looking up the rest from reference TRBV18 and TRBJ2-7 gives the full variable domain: NAGVMQNPRHLVRRRGQEARLRCSPMKGHSHVYWYRQLPEEGLKFMVYLQKENIIDESGMPKERFSAEFPKEGPSILRIQQVVRGDSAAYFCASSQDINSYEQYFGPGTRLTVT.

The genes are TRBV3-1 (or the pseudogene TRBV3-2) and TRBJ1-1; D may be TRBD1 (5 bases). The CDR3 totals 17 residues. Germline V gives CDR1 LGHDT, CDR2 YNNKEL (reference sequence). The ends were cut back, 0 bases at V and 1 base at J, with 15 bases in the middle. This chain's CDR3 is CASSQDFTTAGNTEAFF. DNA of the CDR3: TGTGCCAGCAGCCAAGATTTTACGACAGCAGGGAACACTGAAGCTTTCTTT.

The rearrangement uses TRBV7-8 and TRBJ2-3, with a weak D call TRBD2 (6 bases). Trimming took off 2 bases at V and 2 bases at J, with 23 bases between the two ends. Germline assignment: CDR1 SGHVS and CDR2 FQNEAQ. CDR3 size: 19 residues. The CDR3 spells CASSLRGDGSGGNTDTQYF. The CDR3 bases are TGTGCCAGCAGCTTAAGAGGGGATGGTAGCGGAGGAAACACAGATACGCAGTATTTT.

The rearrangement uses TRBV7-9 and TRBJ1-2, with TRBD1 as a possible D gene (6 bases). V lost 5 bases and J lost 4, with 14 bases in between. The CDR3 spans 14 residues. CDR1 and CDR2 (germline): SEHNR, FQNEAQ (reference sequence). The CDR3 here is CASSPRTAFYGYTF. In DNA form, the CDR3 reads TGTGCCAGCAGCCCCCGGACAGCCTTCTATGGCTACACCTTC.

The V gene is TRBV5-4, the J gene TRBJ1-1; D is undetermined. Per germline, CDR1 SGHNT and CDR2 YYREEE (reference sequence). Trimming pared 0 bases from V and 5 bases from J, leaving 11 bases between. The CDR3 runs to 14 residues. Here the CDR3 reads CASSLGGLRTEAFF. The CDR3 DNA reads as TGTGCCAGCAGCTTGGGAGGGTTAAGGACTGAAGCTTTCTTT.

For the CDR3, the DNA is TGTGCCAGCAGCCAACCCGGAGCCGGCAATGAGCAGTTCTTC. Its protein is CASSQPGAGNEQFF. This chain connects TRBV3-1 (or the pseudogene TRBV3-2) to TRBJ2-1; no reliable D call. The germline V and J ends were trimmed by 2 bases and 6 bases, with 11 bases remaining between them. The CDR3 runs 14 residues. CDR1 LGHDT and CDR2 YNNKEL come from the germline V gene (reference sequence).

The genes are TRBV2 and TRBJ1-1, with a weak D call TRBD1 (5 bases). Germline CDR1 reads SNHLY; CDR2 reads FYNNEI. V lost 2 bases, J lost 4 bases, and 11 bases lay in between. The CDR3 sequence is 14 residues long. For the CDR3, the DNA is TGTGCCAGCAGTGAAAGGGTTAGGGGCACTGAAGCTTTCTTT. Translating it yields CASSERVRGTEAFF. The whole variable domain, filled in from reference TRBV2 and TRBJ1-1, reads EPEVTQTPSHQVTQMGQEVILRCVPISNHLYFYWYRQILGQKVEFLVSFYNNEISEKSEIFDDQFSVERPDGSNFTLKIRSTKLEDSAMYFCASSERVRGTEAFFGQGTRLTVV.

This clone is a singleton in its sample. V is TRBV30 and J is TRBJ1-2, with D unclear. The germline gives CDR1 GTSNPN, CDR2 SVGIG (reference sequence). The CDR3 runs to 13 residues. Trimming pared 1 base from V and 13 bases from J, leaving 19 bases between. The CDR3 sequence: CAWSASVPRRGTF. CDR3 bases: TGTGCCTGGAGTGCGTCGGTACCCCGCCGGGGCACCTTC.

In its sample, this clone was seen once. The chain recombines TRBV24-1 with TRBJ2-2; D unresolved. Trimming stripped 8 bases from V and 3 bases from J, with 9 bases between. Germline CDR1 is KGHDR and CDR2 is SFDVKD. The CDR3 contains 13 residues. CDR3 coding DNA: TGTGCCACCAAGAGTATGGACACCGGGGAGCTGTTTTTT. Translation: CATKSMDTGELFF.

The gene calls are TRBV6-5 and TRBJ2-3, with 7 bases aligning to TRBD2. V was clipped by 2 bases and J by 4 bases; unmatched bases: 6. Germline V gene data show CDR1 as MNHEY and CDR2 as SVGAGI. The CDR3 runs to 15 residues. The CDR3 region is CASSYGGSGADTQYF. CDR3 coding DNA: TGTGCCAGCAGTTACGGCGGGAGTGGCGCAGATACGCAGTATTTT.

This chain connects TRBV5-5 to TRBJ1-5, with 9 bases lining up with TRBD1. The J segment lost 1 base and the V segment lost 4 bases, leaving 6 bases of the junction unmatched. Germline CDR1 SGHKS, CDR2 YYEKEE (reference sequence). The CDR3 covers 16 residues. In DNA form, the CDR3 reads TGTGCCAGCAGCCTAACCGGGACAGGGAGCAATCAGCCCCAGCATTTT. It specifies CASSLTGTGSNQPQHF.

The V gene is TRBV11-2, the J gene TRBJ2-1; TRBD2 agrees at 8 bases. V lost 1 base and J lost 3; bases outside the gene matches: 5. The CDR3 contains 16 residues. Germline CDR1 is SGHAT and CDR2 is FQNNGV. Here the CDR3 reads CASSLGPGGNYNEQFF. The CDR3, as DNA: TGTGCCAGCAGCTTAGGGCCGGGAGGGAACTACAATGAGCAGTTCTTC.

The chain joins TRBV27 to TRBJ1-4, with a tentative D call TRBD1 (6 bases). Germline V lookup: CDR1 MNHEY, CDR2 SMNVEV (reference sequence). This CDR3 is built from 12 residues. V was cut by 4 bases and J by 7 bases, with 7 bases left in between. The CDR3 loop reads CASSSQGEKLFF. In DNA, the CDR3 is TGTGCCAGCAGTTCACAGGGTGAAAAACTGTTTTTT.

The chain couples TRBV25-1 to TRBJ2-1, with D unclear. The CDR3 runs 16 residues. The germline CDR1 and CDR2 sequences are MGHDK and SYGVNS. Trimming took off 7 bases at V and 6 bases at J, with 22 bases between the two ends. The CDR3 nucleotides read TGTGCCAGCACCCCTCACGAGGCAATGGCCAGCAATGAGCAGTTCTTC. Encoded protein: CASTPHEAMASNEQFF. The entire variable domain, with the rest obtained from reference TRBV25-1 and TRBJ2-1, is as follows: EADIYQTPRYLVIGTGKKITLECSQTMGHDKMYWYQQDPGMELHLIHYSYGVNSTEKGDLSSESTVSRIRTEHFPLTLESARPSHTSQYLCASTPHEAMASNEQFFGPGTRLTVL.

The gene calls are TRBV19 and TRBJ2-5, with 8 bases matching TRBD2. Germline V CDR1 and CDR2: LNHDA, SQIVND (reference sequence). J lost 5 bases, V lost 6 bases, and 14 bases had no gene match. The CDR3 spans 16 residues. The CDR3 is CASSAYYPGGRETQYF. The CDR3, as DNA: TGTGCCAGTAGCGCTTACTACCCGGGGGGGCGGGAGACCCAGTACTTC.

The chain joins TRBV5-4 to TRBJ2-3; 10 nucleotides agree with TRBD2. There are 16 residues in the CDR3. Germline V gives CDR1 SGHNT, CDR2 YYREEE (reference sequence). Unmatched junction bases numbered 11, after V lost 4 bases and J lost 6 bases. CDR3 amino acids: CASSRGAGGPGDTQYF. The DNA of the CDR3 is TGTGCCAGCAGCCGGGGAGCGGGGGGGCCCGGGGATACGCAGTATTTT.

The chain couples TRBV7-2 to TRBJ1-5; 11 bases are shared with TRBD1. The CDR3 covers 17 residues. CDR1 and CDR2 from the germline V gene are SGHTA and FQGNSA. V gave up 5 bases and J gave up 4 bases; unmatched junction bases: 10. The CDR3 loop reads CASSARDRGGRNQPQHF. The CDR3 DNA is TGTGCCAGCAGCGCCCGGGACAGGGGGGGAAGGAATCAGCCCCAGCATTTT.

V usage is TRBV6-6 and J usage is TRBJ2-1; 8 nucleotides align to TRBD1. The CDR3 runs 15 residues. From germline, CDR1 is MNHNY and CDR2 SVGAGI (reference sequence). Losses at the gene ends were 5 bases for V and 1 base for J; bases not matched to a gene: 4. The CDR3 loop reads CASSRQGLSYNEQFF. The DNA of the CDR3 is TGTGCCAGCAGTCGACAGGGGTTATCCTACAATGAGCAGTTCTTC.

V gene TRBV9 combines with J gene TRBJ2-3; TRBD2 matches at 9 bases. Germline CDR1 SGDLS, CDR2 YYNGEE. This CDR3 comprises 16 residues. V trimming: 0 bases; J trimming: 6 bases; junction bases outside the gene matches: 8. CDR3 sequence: CASSVDAAGGRDTQYF. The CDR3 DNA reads TGTGCCAGCAGCGTAGACGCAGCGGGGGGCCGGGATACGCAGTATTTT.

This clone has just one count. Written as DNA, the CDR3 is TGCGCCAGCAGCTTGAAGGGGCACGGGAGTACGCAGTATTTT. This gives the protein CASSLKGHGSTQYF. This rearrangement joins TRBV5-1 to TRBJ2-3; TRBD2 might be the D (6 bases). With 1 base removed from V and 8 bases from J, the gap between germline ends came to 14 bases. CDR3 size: 14 residues. In germline, CDR1 is SGHRS, CDR2 YFSETQ.